A selection of T cell receptor beta chains follows, all from one sample in a study of cytomegalovirus exposure and HLA in healthy donors. Repertoires were generated with immunoSEQ multiplex PCR, while TCRdb's copy carries only in-frame clones and drops some. The sample carries 130,000 or so clones, approximately 85% recorded once. Material: PBMCs. These TCRs come from a woman in her thirties or forties in good health and CMV-seronegative. Both conserved end residues are part of each CDR3. Each record gives: J gene, clone size, V gene, D gene, CDR3 DNA, CDR3 protein. The D gene is left open where the match is weak. Size is stated for part of the rows, as once, few or many counts, or as a class when the clone is expanded.

>TRBJ2-1|few|TRBV11-2|NA
TGTGCCAGCAGCTTAAGTCCTGTAGCGCCAAATGAGCAGTTCTTC
CASSLSPVAPNEQFF
>TRBJ2-2|NA|TRBV6-1|NA
TGTGCCAGCAGTGAAGGGCTGAACACCGGGGAGCTGTTTTTT
CASSEGLNTGELFF
>TRBJ1-1|once|TRBV28|NA
TGTGCCAGCAGTTTTTACTTACAAGCTTTCTTT
CASSFYLQAFF
>TRBJ1-1|NA|TRBV5-1|TRBD1
TGCGCCAGCAGCCCCGGACAGGGTAACACTGAAGCTTTCTTT
CASSPGQGNTEAFF
>TRBJ2-5|NA|TRBV10-1|TRBD2
TGCGCCAGCAGTGGGGGACTAGCTCAACACCAAACAGAGACCCAGTACTTC
CASSGGLAQHQTETQYF
>TRBJ2-1|NA|TRBV2|TRBD2
TGTGCCAGCAGCGTTGGGACTAGCGGATATTACAATGAGCAGTTCTTC
CASSVGTSGYYNEQFF
>TRBJ2-7|NA|TRBV5-1|NA
TGCGCCAGCAGCTTGCGTAGCGGACCTTACGAGCAGTACTTC
CASSLRSGPYEQYF
>TRBJ1-3|NA|TRBV18|NA
TGTGCCAGCTCACCTAAGGGGAACTCTGGAAACACCATATATTTT
CASSPKGNSGNTIYF
>TRBJ2-3|NA|TRBV5-1|TRBD1
TGCGCCAGCAGCCCTAGGACAGGGATAGGAGATACGCAGTATTTT
CASSPRTGIGDTQYF
>TRBJ1-6|NA|TRBV5-1|TRBD1
TGCGCCAGCAGCAGGACGGGACAGGGGTTTAATTCACCCCTCCACTTT
CASSRTGQGFNSPLHF
>TRBJ1-1|once|TRBV6-1|NA
TGTGCCAGCTGCCGCGGGGCGCCGATCACTGAAGCTTTCTTT
CASCRGAPITEAFF
>TRBJ2-2|few|TRBV25-1|NA
TGTGCCAGCAGTCCAGGCGGGGAGCTGTTTTTT
CASSPGGELFF
>TRBJ2-1|NA|TRBV7-9|TRBD2
TGTTCCAGCAGCTTACCTACTAGCGTTCGCAATGAGCAGTTCTTC
CSSSLPTSVRNEQFF
>TRBJ2-2|NA|TRBV27|NA
TGTGCCAGCAGGCAAACGGGGAACACCGGGGAGCTGTTTTTT
CASRQTGNTGELFF
>TRBJ2-1|NA|TRBV7-9|NA
TGTGCCAGCAGCTCCCGGGGCCCCGACAGGCTTAATGAGCAGTTCTTC
CASSSRGPDRLNEQFF
>TRBJ2-1|NA|TRBV7-9|NA
TGTGCCAGCGTTCAGGGGATTAACAATGAGCAGTTCTTC
CASVQGINNEQFF
>TRBJ2-7|few|TRBV7-9|NA
TGTGCCAGCAGCCCCAGGGATGTTAGCTCCTACGAGCAGTACTTC
CASSPRDVSSYEQYF
>TRBJ2-2|NA|TRBV5-1|NA
TGCGCCAGCAGCTTGAACGGCGACAGGCGGGTCGGGGAGCTGTTTTTT
CASSLNGDRRVGELFF
>TRBJ2-7|NA|TRBV2|NA
TGTGCCAGCAGTCGTCAGGGATACGAGCAGTACTTC
CASSRQGYEQYF
>TRBJ2-3|NA|TRBV4-2|TRBD2
TGTGCCAGCAGCCAAGATTCCGCTAGCGGGAGACCCGATACGCAGTATTTT
CASSQDSASGRPDTQYF
>TRBJ2-1|NA|TRBV18|TRBD1
TGTGCCAGCACGTCCTGGGACAGGGGGTACAATGAGCAGTTCTTC
CASTSWDRGYNEQFF
>TRBJ1-5|NA|TRBV28|NA
TGTGCCAGCCTAAGGAGGCTCGACAATCAGCCCCAGCATTTT
CASLRRLDNQPQHF
>TRBJ2-7|NA|TRBV30|TRBD1
TGTGCCTGGAAAGGTGGACAGGGGGCTCGCGAGCAGTACTTC
CAWKGGQGAREQYF
>TRBJ1-5|NA|TRBV7-9|NA
TGTTCCAGCAGCTTAGAGATATCGGCAGGCGGGGGGCAGCCCCAGCATTTT
CSSSLEISAGGGQPQHF
>TRBJ1-2|once|TRBV11-2|TRBD1
TGTGCCAGCAGCCCCCGGACAGGGCGAAATTTTGGCTACACCTTC
CASSPRTGRNFGYTF
>TRBJ2-7|NA|TRBV25-1|NA
TGTGCCAGCAGTGAAATCTCAGCGGGTCTCTACGAGCAGTACTTC
CASSEISAGLYEQYF
>TRBJ2-3|NA|TRBV5-1|NA
TGCGCCAGCACAGCGGTTAGCACAGATACGCAGTATTTT
CASTAVSTDTQYF
>TRBJ2-3|NA|TRBV19|TRBD1
TGTGCCAGTAGGGGACAGGGTGGGGTAGATACGCAGTATTTT
CASRGQGGVDTQYF
>TRBJ2-1|NA|TRBV9|TRBD2
TGTGCCAGCAGCGTAGGGACTAGCGGGAGTAGGTATGAGCAGTTCTTC
CASSVGTSGSRYEQFF
>TRBJ2-1|NA|TRBV6-1|TRBD2
TGTGCCAGCAGTTCCGGGACTAGCGGGACCAATGAGCAGTTCTTC
CASSSGTSGTNEQFF
>TRBJ2-7|NA|TRBV14|TRBD2
TGTGCCAGCAGCCAGGATCTCCCGGGACTAGCGGGAATGGACGAGCAGTACTTC
CASSQDLPGLAGMDEQYF
>TRBJ2-5|once|TRBV2|NA
TGTGCCAGCAAGCATGCGAAAGAGACCCAGTACTTC
CASKHAKETQYF
>TRBJ1-1|NA|TRBV9|TRBD1
TGTGCCAGCAGCGCGAGACAGGGGAGAGCTGAAGCTTTCTTT
CASSARQGRAEAFF
>TRBJ1-3|NA|TRBV5-8|NA
TGTGCCAGCAGCTTGGCCGGGGGGGTCTCTGGAAACACCATATATTTT
CASSLAGGVSGNTIYF
>TRBJ1-4|NA|TRBV6-1|NA
TGTGCCAGCAGAACAGGGTCTAGGGAAAAACTGTTTTTT
CASRTGSREKLFF
>TRBJ1-2|few|TRBV25-1|NA
TGTGCCAGCAGTGAAGGGCCGACAGGCTACACCTTC
CASSEGPTGYTF
>TRBJ2-3|NA|TRBV10-3|TRBD2
TGTGCCATCAGCCGAGCGGGAGACACAGATACGCAGTATTTT
CAISRAGDTDTQYF
>TRBJ2-7|NA|TRBV5-1|NA
TGCGCCAGCAGCACGAGGGACATCTCCTACGAGCAGTACTTC
CASSTRDISYEQYF
>TRBJ1-1|NA|TRBV7-9|NA
TGTGCCAGCAAGTTAGGGGCGAACACTGAAGCTTTCTTT
CASKLGANTEAFF
>TRBJ1-5|NA|TRBV30|NA
TGTGCCTGGACCGGGAATAGCAATCAGCCCCAGCATTTT
CAWTGNSNQPQHF
>TRBJ2-5|NA|TRBV7-2|TRBD2
TGTGCCAGCAGCTTAGGTAGCGGGAGGGAGACCCAGTACTTC
CASSLGSGRETQYF
>TRBJ2-7|once|TRBV7-3|TRBD1
TGTGCCAGCAGCTCGTCAGGGGGCTACGAGCAGTACTTC
CASSSSGGYEQYF
>TRBJ1-1|NA|TRBV2|NA
TGTGCCAGCAGTGTTCCCGCGGGGACTGAAGCTTTCTTT
CASSVPAGTEAFF
>TRBJ2-7|NA|TRBV7-8|TRBD2
TGTGCCAGCAGCTTAGATAGACTAGCGGGAGTTCACGAGCAGTACTTC
CASSLDRLAGVHEQYF
>TRBJ2-5|NA|TRBV10-3|NA
TGTGCCATCAGTGAGTCTTTGGACATTTCTGACCAAGAGACCCAGTACTTC
CAISESLDISDQETQYF
>TRBJ2-1|NA|TRBV2|NA
TGTGCCAGCAGTGAAGTCGGTGAGCAGTTCTTC
CASSEVGEQFF
>TRBJ2-3|NA|TRBV5-1|TRBD2
TGCGCCAGCAGCCAAGGACTAGCGGGGCTAGGCACAGATACGCAGTATTTT
CASSQGLAGLGTDTQYF
>TRBJ2-5|NA|TRBV7-6|NA
TGTGCCAGCAGCGCCCTAGTCCCGGGTCCCCAAGAGACCCAGTACTTC
CASSALVPGPQETQYF
>TRBJ1-5|NA|TRBV10-3|TRBD1
TGTGCCATCAGTGAGACAGGGGATCAGCCCCAGCATTTT
CAISETGDQPQHF